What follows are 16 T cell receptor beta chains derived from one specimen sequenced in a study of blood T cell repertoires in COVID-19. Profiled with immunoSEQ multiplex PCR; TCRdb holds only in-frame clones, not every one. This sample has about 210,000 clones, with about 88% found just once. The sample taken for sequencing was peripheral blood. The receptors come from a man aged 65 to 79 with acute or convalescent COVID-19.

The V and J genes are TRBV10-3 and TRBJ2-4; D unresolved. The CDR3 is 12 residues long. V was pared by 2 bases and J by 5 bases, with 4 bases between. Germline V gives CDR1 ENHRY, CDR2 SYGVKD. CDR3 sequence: CAISETENIQYF. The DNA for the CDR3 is TGTGCCATCAGTGAGACAGAAAACATTCAGTACTTC.

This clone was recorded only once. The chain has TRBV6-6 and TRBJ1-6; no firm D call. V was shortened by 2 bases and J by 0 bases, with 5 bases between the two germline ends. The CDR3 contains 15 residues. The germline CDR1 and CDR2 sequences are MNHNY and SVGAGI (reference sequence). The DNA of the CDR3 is TGTGCCAGCAGTTACGAGAGCTCCTATAATTCACCCCTCCACTTT. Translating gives CASSYESSYNSPLHF.

The CDR3 nucleotides read TGTGCCAGCAGTCAGGGGCCCGGGGAGCAGTACTTC. It specifies CASSQGPGEQYF. V and J are TRBV2 and TRBJ2-7; the D gene is possibly TRBD1 (6 bases). This CDR3 is 12 amino acids long. Per germline, CDR1 SNHLY and CDR2 FYNNEI. The germline V and J ends were trimmed by 5 bases and 7 bases, with 12 bases remaining between them.

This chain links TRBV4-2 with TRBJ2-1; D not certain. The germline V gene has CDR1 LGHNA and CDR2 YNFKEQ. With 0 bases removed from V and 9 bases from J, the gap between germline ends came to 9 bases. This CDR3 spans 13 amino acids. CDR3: CASSQELSREQFF. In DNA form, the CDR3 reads TGTGCCAGCAGCCAAGAGTTGTCGCGTGAGCAGTTCTTC.

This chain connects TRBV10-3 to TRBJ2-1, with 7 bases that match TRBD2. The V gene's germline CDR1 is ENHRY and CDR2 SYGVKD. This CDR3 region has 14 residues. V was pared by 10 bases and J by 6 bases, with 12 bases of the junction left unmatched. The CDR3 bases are TGTGCCACATCAAGACTAGCTGAGAGCAATGAGCAGTTCTTC. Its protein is CATSRLAESNEQFF.

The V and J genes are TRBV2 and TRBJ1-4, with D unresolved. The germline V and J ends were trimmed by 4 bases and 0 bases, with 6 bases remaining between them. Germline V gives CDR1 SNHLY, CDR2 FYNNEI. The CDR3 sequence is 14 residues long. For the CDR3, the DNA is TGTGCCAGCAGTGGACTCGCAACTAATGAAAAACTGTTTTTT. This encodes CASSGLATNEKLFF.

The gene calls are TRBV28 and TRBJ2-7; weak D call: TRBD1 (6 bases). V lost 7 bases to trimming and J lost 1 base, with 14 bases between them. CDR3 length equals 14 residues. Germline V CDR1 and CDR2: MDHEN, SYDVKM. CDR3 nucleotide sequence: TGTGCCAGCACCGGGACATTCCATTCCTACGAGCAGTACTTC. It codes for CASTGTFHSYEQYF.

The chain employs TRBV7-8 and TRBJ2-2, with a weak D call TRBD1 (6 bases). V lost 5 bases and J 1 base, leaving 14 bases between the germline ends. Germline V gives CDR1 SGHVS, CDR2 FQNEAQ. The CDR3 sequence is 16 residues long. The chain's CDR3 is CASSVYGQLNTGELFF. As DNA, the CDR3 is TGTGCCAGCAGCGTATACGGACAGCTGAACACCGGGGAGCTGTTTTTT.

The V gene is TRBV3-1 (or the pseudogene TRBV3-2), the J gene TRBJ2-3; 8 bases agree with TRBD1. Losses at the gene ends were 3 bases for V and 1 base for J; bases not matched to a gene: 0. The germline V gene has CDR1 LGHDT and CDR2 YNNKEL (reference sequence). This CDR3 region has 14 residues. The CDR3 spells CASSQGQGTDTQYF. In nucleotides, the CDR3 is TGTGCCAGCAGCCAGGGACAGGGCACAGATACGCAGTATTTT.

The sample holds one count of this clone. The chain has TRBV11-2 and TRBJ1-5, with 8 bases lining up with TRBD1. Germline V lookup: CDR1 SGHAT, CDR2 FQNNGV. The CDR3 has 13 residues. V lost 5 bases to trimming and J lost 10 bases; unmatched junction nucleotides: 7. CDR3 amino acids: CASSPDRENPQHF. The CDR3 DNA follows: TGTGCCAGCAGCCCGGACAGGGAAAATCCCCAGCATTTT.

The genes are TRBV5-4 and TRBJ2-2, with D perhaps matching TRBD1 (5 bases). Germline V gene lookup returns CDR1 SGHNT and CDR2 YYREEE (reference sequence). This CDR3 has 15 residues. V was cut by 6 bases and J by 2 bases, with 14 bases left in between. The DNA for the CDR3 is TGTGCCAGCACCTCCTCCGGACACAACACCGGGGAGCTGTTTTTT. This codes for CASTSSGHNTGELFF.

This CDR3 is CASSDGQGNIQYF. The CDR3 DNA follows: TGTGCCAGCAGTGACGGGCAGGGGAACATTCAGTACTTC. V is TRBV6-4 and J is TRBJ2-4; D might be TRBD1 (6 bases). The CDR3 covers 13 residues. Germline CDR1 MRHNA, CDR2 SNTAGT. V was trimmed by 2 bases and J by 7 bases, leaving 9 bases between them.

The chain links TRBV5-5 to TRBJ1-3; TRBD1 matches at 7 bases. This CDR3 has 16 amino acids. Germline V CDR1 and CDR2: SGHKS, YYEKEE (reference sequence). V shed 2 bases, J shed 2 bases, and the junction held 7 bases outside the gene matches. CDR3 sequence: CASSFGTVTTGNTIYF. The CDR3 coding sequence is TGTGCCAGCAGCTTCGGGACAGTAACTACTGGAAACACCATATATTTT.

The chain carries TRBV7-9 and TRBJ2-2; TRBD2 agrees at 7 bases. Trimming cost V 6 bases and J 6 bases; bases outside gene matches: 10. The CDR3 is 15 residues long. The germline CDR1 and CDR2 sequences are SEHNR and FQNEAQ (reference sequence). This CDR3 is CASRPTGGRSGELFF. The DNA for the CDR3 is TGTGCCAGCAGACCGACTGGCGGGAGATCCGGGGAGCTGTTTTTT.

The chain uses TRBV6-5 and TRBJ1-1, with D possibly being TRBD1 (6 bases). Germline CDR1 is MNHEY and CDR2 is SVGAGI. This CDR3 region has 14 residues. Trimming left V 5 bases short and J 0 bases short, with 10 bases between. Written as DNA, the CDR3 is TGTGCCAGCAGTCTCGGGACACTGAACACTGAAGCTTTCTTT. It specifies CASSLGTLNTEAFF.

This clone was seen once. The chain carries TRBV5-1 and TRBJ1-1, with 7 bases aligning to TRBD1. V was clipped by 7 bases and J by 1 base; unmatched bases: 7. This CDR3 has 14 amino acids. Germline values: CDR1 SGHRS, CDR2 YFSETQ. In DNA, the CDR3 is TGCGCCAGCCGTAACAGGACAGGGAACACTGAAGCTTTCTTT. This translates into CASRNRTGNTEAFF.